This T cell receptor beta chain emerged from a study of graft-versus-host responses after intestinal transplantation. The wider study: Isolated intestinal, liver-intestinal, or multivisceral transplants had been given to the recipients. Uniformly, recipients were administered anti-thymocyte globulin induction with subsequent tacrolimus and steroids for two to three years. Findings of the study overall: There were GvH clones found in recipient marrow, and some of them appeared first in ileum or blood. Allografts from individuals with graft-donor T cell macrochimerism displayed high graft-versus-host to host-versus-graft clonal ratios.

Clones were read by immunoSEQ multiplex PCR, and TCRdb kept only the in-frame ones, dropping some. The data show some 120,000 clones, just over 90% seen once. Comment on this clone: Its antigen is currently unknown.

The CDR3 spans 14 residues. V was clipped by 5 bases and J by 4 bases, with 14 bases between them. CDR1 MNHEY and CDR2 SVGAGI come from the germline V gene. The clonotype comes from a human donor who received an intestinal transplant. The chain couples TRBV6-5 to TRBJ1-2, with D possibly being TRBD1 (5 bases). The specimen was unstimulated CD4+ T cells sorted from spleen or lymph node cells, collected before intestinal transplant. The CDR3 nucleotides are TGTGCCAGCAGTGACCACCCCGACAGCTATGGCTACACCTTC. Protein product: CASSDHPDSYGYTF.